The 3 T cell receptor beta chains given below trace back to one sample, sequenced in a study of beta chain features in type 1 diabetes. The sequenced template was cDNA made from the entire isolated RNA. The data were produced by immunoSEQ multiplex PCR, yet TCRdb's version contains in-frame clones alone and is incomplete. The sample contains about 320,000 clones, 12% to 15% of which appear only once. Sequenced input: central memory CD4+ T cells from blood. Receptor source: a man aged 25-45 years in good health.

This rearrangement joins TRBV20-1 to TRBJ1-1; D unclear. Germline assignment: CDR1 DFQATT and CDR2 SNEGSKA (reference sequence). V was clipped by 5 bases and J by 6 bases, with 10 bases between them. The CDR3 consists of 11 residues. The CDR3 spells CSAPDNPEAFF. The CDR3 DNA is TGCAGTGCTCCCGATAATCCTGAAGCTTTCTTT.

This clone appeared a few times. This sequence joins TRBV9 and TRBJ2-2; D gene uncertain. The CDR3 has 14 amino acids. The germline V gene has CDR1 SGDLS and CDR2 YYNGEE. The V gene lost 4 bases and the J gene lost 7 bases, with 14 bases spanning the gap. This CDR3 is CASSPRIGGGELFF. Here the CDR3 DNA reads TGTGCCAGCAGCCCCCGGATCGGCGGCGGGGAGCTGTTTTTT.

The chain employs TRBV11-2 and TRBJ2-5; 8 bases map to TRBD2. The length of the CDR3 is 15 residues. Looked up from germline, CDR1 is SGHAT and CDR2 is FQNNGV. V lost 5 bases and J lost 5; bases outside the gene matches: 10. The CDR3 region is CASSHAQSGSETQYF. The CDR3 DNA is TGTGCCAGCAGCCACGCCCAGAGCGGGAGCGAGACCCAGTACTTC.